This T cell receptor (beta chain) comes out of a study of control samples from healthy donors and cancer patients. V was clipped by 0 bases and J by 0 bases; unmatched bases: 10. The CDR3 contains 20 residues. CDR1 LGHNT and CDR2 FRNRAP come from the germline V gene. This table comes from immunoSEQ multiplex PCR, and its TCRdb copy is limited to in-frame clones, with some not included. This table holds 140,000 to 150,000 clones, 80% to 95% found once. V and J are TRBV12-5 and TRBJ2-3; TRBD2 matches at 12 bases. The sequenced material came from blood. The sequence came from a man in his thirties or forties in good health. The CDR3 coding sequence is TGTGCTAGTGGTTTGGTACGGTCTAGCGGGGGGGCCCTTAGCACAGATACGCAGTATTTT. It translates to CASGLVRSSGGALSTDTQYF.